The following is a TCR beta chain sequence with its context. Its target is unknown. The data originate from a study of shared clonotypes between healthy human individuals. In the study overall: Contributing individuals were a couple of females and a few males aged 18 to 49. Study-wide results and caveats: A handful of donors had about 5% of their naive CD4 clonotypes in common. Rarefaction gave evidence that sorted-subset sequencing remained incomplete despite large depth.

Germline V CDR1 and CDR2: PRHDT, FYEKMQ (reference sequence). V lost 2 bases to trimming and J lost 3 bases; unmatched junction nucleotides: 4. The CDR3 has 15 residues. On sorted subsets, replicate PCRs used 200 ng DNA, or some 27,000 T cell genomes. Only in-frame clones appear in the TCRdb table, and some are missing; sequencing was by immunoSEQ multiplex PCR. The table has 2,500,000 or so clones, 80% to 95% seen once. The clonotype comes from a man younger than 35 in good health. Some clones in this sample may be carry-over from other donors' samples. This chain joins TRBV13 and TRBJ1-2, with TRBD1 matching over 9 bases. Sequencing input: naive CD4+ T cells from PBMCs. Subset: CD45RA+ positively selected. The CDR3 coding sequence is TGTGCCAGCAGCTTATCCCGGGACAGGGACTATGGCTACACCTTC. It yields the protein CASSLSRDRDYGYTF.